This T cell receptor beta chain was captured in a study of regulatory T cells in long-lasting Graves disease. At the level of the study: Newly diagnosed Graves' patients took antithyroid drugs under 3 months.

This CDR3 region has 16 residues. With 4 bases clipped from V and 7 bases from J, the junction kept 6 bases outside the gene matches. Germline-derived CDR1 and CDR2 are MGHRA and YSYEKL. Indicated time point: newly diagnosed GD, antithyroid drugs for less than 3 months. The TCR library was prepared using RNA isolated from PBMCs. Investigators prepared the TCR beta libraries by applying iRepertoire HTBI primers and Arm-PCR of CDR3 regions. Using its own MiXCR run on the multiplex PCR reads, TCRdb lists one record per CDR3 protein. The sample lists 400,000 to 650,000 distinct CDR3 sequences, about 16% occurring once. This sample also appeared in a second study, on T cells in Graves' hyperthyroidism and ophthalmopathy.

The input for sequencing was peripheral blood mononuclear cells (PBMCs), taken at new diagnosis, from a patient treated with antithyroid drugs. This clonotype originated in a woman aged 35-65 years with Graves disease. This sequence joins TRBV4-1 and TRBJ1-6; 11 positions match TRBD1. In DNA, the CDR3 is TGCGCCAGCAGCCTAAAGGGACAGGGGGTAAATTCACCCCTCCACTTT. Translated: CASSLKGQGVNSPLHF.